Shown below are 7 T cell receptor beta chains from a single sample sequenced in a study of blood T cell repertoires in COVID-19. Measured with immunoSEQ multiplex PCR; TCRdb has only the in-frame clones, and not every one. The data show about 200,000 clones, roughly 90% seen once. The sequenced sample was PBMCs or T cells enriched from blood (not recorded which). The receptors were sampled from a woman aged 25 to 39 with acute COVID-19.

The chain recombines TRBV19 with TRBJ1-5, with a tentative D call TRBD1 (6 bases). The CDR3 contains 15 residues. V lost 6 bases, J lost 8 bases, and 20 bases lay in between. Germline V gene lookup returns CDR1 LNHDA and CDR2 SQIVND (reference sequence). The CDR3 DNA reads TGTGCCAGTAGCCTTAGGGGGATTGGGATCAAGCCCCAGCATTTT. Translated, it gives CASSLRGIGIKPQHF.

The V and J genes are TRBV9 and TRBJ1-4; D remains unclear. Trimming stripped 3 bases from V and 3 bases from J, with 15 bases between. CDR1 and CDR2 from the germline V gene are SGDLS and YYNGEE. The CDR3 extends over 16 amino acids. CDR3 amino acids: CASSAGRLGPNEKLFF. CDR3 nucleotide sequence: TGTGCCAGCAGCGCAGGCCGCCTCGGCCCTAATGAAAAACTGTTTTTT. Together with reference TRBV9 and TRBJ1-4, the CDR3 gives the full variable domain: DSGVTQTPKHLITATGQRVTLRCSPRSGDLSVYWYQQSLDQGLQFLIQYYNGEERAKGNILERFSAQQFPDLHSELNLSSLELGDSALYFCASSAGRLGPNEKLFFGSGTQLSVL.

This chain connects TRBV6-5 to TRBJ2-7, with TRBD1 identical over 9 bases. This CDR3 is 14 amino acids long. The germline CDR1 and CDR2 sequences are MNHEY and SVGAGI. V lost 4 bases to trimming and J lost 3 bases; unmatched junction nucleotides: 4. The CDR3 loop is CASSFGTGFYEQYF. CDR3 in DNA: TGTGCCAGCAGTTTCGGGACAGGGTTCTACGAGCAGTACTTC.

The V call is TRBV5-1, the J call TRBJ2-3, with D perhaps matching TRBD2 (5 bases). The CDR3 contains 16 residues. The V and J ends lost 0 bases and 4 bases respectively, with 15 bases between them. The germline gives CDR1 SGHRS, CDR2 YFSETQ. The CDR3 protein is CASSLEGGSLADTQYF. For the CDR3, the DNA is TGCGCCAGCAGCTTGGAGGGCGGGTCGCTTGCAGATACGCAGTATTTT.

This clone has only one observation. This sequence joins TRBV28 and TRBJ1-5; the D gene is possibly TRBD1 (6 bases). The length of the CDR3 is 16 residues. Germline CDR1 reads MDHEN; CDR2 reads SYDVKM. The V end was cut by 7 bases, the J end by 5 bases, with 21 bases between. CDR3 bases: TGTGCCAGCACCGAGATTAACAGGGAAGGACATCAGCCCCAGCATTTT. Translating gives CASTEINREGHQPQHF.

This sequence joins TRBV2 and TRBJ1-2, with 7 bases identical to TRBD1. J gave up 3 bases and V 5 bases, and 3 bases lay outside the gene matches. This CDR3 has 13 residues. Looked up from germline, CDR1 is SNHLY and CDR2 is FYNNEI. This CDR3 is CASSWGTDYGYTF. The CDR3 DNA follows: TGTGCCAGCAGTTGGGGGACAGACTATGGCTACACCTTC.

In this sample, this clone turned up once. This chain uses TRBV6-5 with TRBJ2-7; 8 bases line up with TRBD1. CDR3 length equals 15 residues. In germline, CDR1 is MNHEY, CDR2 SVGAGI. The V segment lost 6 bases and the J segment 4 bases; nucleotides outside the gene matches: 11. This CDR3 reads CASRYQRQGKYEQYF. CDR3 DNA sequence: TGTGCCAGCAGATACCAACGACAGGGGAAGTACGAGCAGTACTTC.